The text below deals with one T cell receptor beta chain. Its antigen is unknown. The sample comes from a study of cytomegalovirus exposure and HLA in healthy donors. Study results and caveats: Presence/absence analysis assumed near-uniform sequencing depth across donors. The authors reported that TCR beta sequences could predict HLA-A and HLA-B alleles. These predictions were accurate for most subjects in the first cohort.

The CDR3 is made up of 15 amino acids. V dropped 3 bases and J dropped 1; count of bases not matched to a gene: 0. Germline V gives CDR1 KGHSH, CDR2 LQKENI. Use of 60 Vbeta and 13 Jbeta primers characterized the PCR. The repertoire was sequenced with immunoSEQ multiplex PCR; TCRdb's copy has only in-frame clones and lacks some. Of more than 140,000 clones listed, 75% are singletons. The genes are TRBV18 and TRBJ1-3; 10 bases are a match to TRBD1. This TCR came from a man aged 35 to 55 in good health and CMV-seronegative. The sample comprised PBMCs. The CDR3 loop is CASSPGQGSGNTIYF. In nucleotides, the CDR3 is TGTGCCAGCTCACCGGGACAGGGGTCTGGAAACACCATATATTTT.